Listed below are T cell receptor beta chains from one sample, sequenced in a study of cytomegalovirus exposure and HLA in healthy donors. Sequencing was performed with immunoSEQ multiplex PCR; in TCRdb, only in-frame clones are kept and a portion is missing. This sample yields about 110,000 clones, of which approximately 12% are seen a single time; 15% to 20% belongs to the top ten. The material sequenced was PBMCs. The receptor set was obtained from a man in his forties in good health and CMV-seropositive. CDR3s include the opening cysteine and the closing phenylalanine or tryptophan.

V gene | CDR3 protein
TRBV6-6 | CASSYSIDREDTEAFF
TRBV10-1 | CASSPGLAGEGEQFF
TRBV28 | CASSLPAGYTDTQYF
TRBV7-6 | CASSLAARPYNEQFF
TRBV7-8 | CASSTPGTAGGIYEQYF
TRBV5-8 | CASSPGTGGGQPQHF
TRBV10-2 | CASSFRLAGENNEQFF
TRBV14 | CASSQRQITGELFF
TRBV18 | CASSPSERGEQYF
TRBV18 | CASSPQEREGTQYF
TRBV25-1 | CASSASGGPEIGYTF
TRBV27 | CASSTGGRAEAFF
TRBV6-5 | CASSDSSNEQFF
TRBV5-4 | CASSFGSRTANYGYTF
TRBV19 | CASTRPGLAGGPNTGELFF
TRBV10-2 | CASSGEASGSTYEQYF
TRBV6-4 | CASSVDRESPGYTF
TRBV11-3 | CASSLGQNTGELFF
TRBV19 | CASSGIAGPYNEQFF
TRBV9 | CASSARGSGSSYNEQFF
TRBV29-1 | CSVGGGQGGQYF
TRBV11-2 | CASSLRENQYF
TRBV6-5 | CASSYSGGRNEKLFF
TRBV9 | CASGGGYGYEQYF
TRBV9 | CASSATAGDITGELFF
TRBV5-1 | CASSPQTGVANYGYTF
TRBV9 | CASSPHLAPSSYNEQFF
TRBV29-1 | CSVADRGGNQPQHF
TRBV7-9 | CASSPGGAQETQYF
TRBV19 | CASSVGTSGHNEQFF
TRBV29-1 | CSVEVSETQYF
TRBV11-3 | CASSPWTLSGTLSSYNEQFF
TRBV5-1 | CASSLGGANYEQYF
TRBV19 | CATGLAGVQYF
TRBV5-1 | CASSVDRDGGYTF
TRBV12-5 | CASGAPPQGVYGYTF
TRBV5-5 | CASSRQRMNTEAFF
TRBV28 | CASRSSMNTEAFF
TRBV5-1 | CASSLQGTEQYF
TRBV19 | CASSIGSPGNIQYF
TRBV19 | CASSTSGQGNEKLFF
TRBV11-3 | CASSSSGGSGQETQYF
TRBV9 | CASSVDRTNTEAFF
TRBV5-1 | CASSLSGARDRGPDTF
TRBV2 | CASSEGRGTEAFF
TRBV27 | CASSPMSGSFADTQYF
TRBV11-1 | CASSSSRDREHNEQFF
TRBV11-2 | CASSRTSGSGDTQYF
TRBV19 | CASSKQGTGELFF
TRBV7-2 | CASSFRDYQETQYF
TRBV19 | CASSHARGQPTNYGYTF
TRBV2 | CASREEGGSYNEQFF
TRBV27 | CASSLPRGIYNEQFF